This T cell receptor (beta chain) appears in the sequencing data of a study of T cell responses to AZD1222 COVID-19 vaccine. Study-wide results and caveats: Baseline seropositivity occurred in only a handful of AZD1222 recipients. Most donors were white British and more were female, and clonal diversity was possibly underestimated. Repertoire sampling was restricted to post-peak T cell response timepoints. Increased Spike-specific TCR breadth and depth were observed after two AZD1222 doses.

Worth noting for this clone: Antigen unknown.

V was pared by 1 base and J by 1 base, with 6 bases between. This CDR3 has 13 amino acids. CDR1 and CDR2 from the germline V gene are SGHDT and YYEEEE. Profiled with immunoSEQ multiplex PCR; TCRdb holds only in-frame clones, not every one. The sample carries about 50,000 clones, more than 80% recorded once. The chain has TRBV5-6 and TRBJ2-7; D unresolved. The sequence was collected from an adult in good health. This material consisted of peripheral blood, taken on day 0 of MenACWY control vaccination. In DNA form, the CDR3 reads TGTGCCAGCAGCTTGATTAGTTCCTACGAGCAGTACTTC. It yields the protein CASSLISSYEQYF.